This TCR beta chain originates from a study of blood T cell repertoires in COVID-19. Study-level information: Spain, Italy and the United States supplied samples that represented acute and convalescent COVID-19. Sources were T cells, B-cell-depleted T cells, or PBMCs; the material itself was cDNA or gDNA.

Germline V gene sequence: CDR1 GTSNPN, CDR2 SVGIG (reference sequence). V lost 5 bases, J lost 4 bases, and 12 bases lay in between. The CDR3 has 14 residues. This clone has a single count. Study processing details: How many nucleated cells were present was estimated from reference gene primer amplification. Some clones are missing from TCRdb's copy, which holds only in-frame ones; the method was immunoSEQ multiplex PCR. The DNA gave D and trimming, while V, J and clone size come from that table. The sample records more than 50,000 clones, roughly 80% being singletons. This TCR derives from a human donor in a cohort sampled during active COVID-19. V usage is TRBV30 and J usage is TRBJ1-6; D may be TRBD1 (6 bases). Source material: peripheral blood. The CDR3 is CAWLGDTYNSPLHF. As DNA, the CDR3 is TGTGCCTGGTTGGGGGACACATATAATTCACCCCTCCACTTT. The whole variable domain, remainder taken from reference TRBV30 and TRBJ1-6, is SQTIHQWPATLVQPVGSPLSLECTVEGTSNPNLYWYRQAAGRGLQLLFYSVGIGQISSEVPQNLSASRPQDRQFILSSKKLLLSDSGFYLCAWLGDTYNSPLHFGNGTRLTVT.